These T cell receptor beta chains were read from a single sample in a study of T cells in Graves' hyperthyroidism and ophthalmopathy. TCRdb itself ran the multiplex PCR reads through MiXCR, one entry per CDR3 protein. This table has a few hundred thousand distinct CDR3 sequences, about half appearing once. The specimen sequenced was peripheral blood or thyroid tissue (not recorded which). The receptor source for this set is a woman aged 18-29 years with Graves' hyperthyroidism. The CDR3 runs from the conserved cysteine through the conserved F or W. The D gene is left open where the match is weak. Not all rows give a size; the values are once, few, many and, for expanded clones, a class.

clone size	J gene	V gene	D gene	CDR3 protein	CDR3 DNA
many	TRBJ2-7	TRBV4-1	TRBD2	CASSPHWPGLASYEQYF	TGCGCCAGCAGTCCTCACTGGCCGGGACTAGCGTCCTACGAGCAGTACTTC
many	TRBJ1-1	TRBV7-9	NA	CASSLGISDTEAFF	TGTGCCAGCAGCTTAGGTATTTCGGACACTGAAGCTTTCTTT
many	TRBJ1-1	TRBV6-6	NA	CASSEGRGRSFF	TGTGCCAGCAGTGAGGGAAGAGGGCGGTCTTTCTTT
NA	TRBJ2-7	TRBV24-1	NA	CATSSLVQGWSYEQYF	TGTGCCACCAGTTCCCTGGTGCAGGGTTGGTCCTACGAGCAGTACTTC
many	TRBJ1-4	TRBV7-9	TRBD1	CASSLRDRVGREKLFF	TGTGCCAGCAGCCTACGTGACAGGGTTGGAAGAGAAAAACTGTTTTTT
few	TRBJ2-1	TRBV2	NA	CASTLGVGEQFF	TGTGCCAGCACCCTAGGGGTCGGTGAGCAGTTCTTC
NA	TRBJ2-2	TRBV6-4	TRBD2	CASSTSGSSGELFF	TGTGCCAGCAGTACTAGCGGGAGCTCTGGGGAGCTGTTTTTT
many	TRBJ1-5	TRBV5-1	NA	CASSLQAGSNQPQHF	TGCGCCAGCAGCTTACAGGCTGGGAGCAATCAGCCCCAGCATTTT
many	TRBJ2-5	TRBV12-5	NA	CASGFTTDRSRETQYF	TGTGCTAGTGGTTTCACGACCGATCGGTCCAGAGAGACCCAGTACTTC
NA	TRBJ1-6	TRBV5-1	TRBD1	CASSSPQTGAKRDSPLHF	TGCGCCAGCAGCTCCCCCCAGACAGGGGCGAAAAGGGATTCACCCCTCCACTTT
many	TRBJ1-1	TRBV3-1	NA	CASSPRRIGALGTEAFF	TGTGCCAGCAGTCCAAGAAGGATTGGGGCATTGGGGACTGAAGCTTTCTTT
NA	TRBJ2-7	TRBV11-2	NA	CASSAQLDGATGNEQYF	TGTGCCAGCAGCGCGCAACTAGACGGAGCAACAGGGAACGAGCAGTACTTC
NA	TRBJ1-2	TRBV10-3	NA	CAISVGTSDGYTF	TGTGCCATCAGTGTAGGGACTTCGGATGGCTACACCTTC
NA	TRBJ1-1	TRBV7-4	TRBD1	CASSQGPGQGNIMNTGAFF	TGTGCCAGCAGCCAGGGGCCGGGACAGGGGAATATTATGAACACTGGAGCTTTCTTT
NA	TRBJ2-7	TRBV11-2	NA	CASRPDRFEQYF	TGTGCCAGCAGACCCGACAGGTTCGAGCAGTACTTC
NA	TRBJ2-6	TRBV27	NA	CASSSASGANVLTF	TGTGCCAGCAGTTCCGCCTCTGGGGCCAACGTCCTGACTTTC
NA	TRBJ2-5	TRBV2	NA	CASSHLGPGETQYF	TGTGCCAGCAGTCACCTGGGGCCGGGAGAGACCCAGTACTTC
many	TRBJ1-1	TRBV7-9	NA	CASSLEETVNTEAFF	TGTGCCAGCAGCTTGGAGGAGACGGTGAACACTGAAGCTTTCTTT